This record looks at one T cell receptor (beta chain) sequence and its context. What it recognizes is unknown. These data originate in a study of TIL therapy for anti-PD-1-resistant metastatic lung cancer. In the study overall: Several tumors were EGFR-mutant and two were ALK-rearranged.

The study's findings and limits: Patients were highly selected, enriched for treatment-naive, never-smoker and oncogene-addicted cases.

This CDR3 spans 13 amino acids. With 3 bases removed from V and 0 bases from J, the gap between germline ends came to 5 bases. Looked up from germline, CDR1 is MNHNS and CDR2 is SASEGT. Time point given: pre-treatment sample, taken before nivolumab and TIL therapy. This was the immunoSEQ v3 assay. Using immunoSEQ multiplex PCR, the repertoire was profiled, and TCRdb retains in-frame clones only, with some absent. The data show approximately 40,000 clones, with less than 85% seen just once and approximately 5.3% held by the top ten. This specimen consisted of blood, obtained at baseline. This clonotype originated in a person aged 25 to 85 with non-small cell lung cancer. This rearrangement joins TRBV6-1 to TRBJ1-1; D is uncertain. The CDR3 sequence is CASSDRMNTEAFF. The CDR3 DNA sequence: TGTGCCAGCAGTGATCGCATGAACACTGAAGCTTTCTTT.